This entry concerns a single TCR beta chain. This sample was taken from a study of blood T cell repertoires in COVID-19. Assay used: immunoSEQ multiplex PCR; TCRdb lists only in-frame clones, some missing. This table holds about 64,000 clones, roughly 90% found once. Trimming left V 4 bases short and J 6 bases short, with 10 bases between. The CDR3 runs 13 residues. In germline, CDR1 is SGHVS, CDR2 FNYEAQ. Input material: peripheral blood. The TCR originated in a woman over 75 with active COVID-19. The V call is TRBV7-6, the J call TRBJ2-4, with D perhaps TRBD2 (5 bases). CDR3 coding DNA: TGTGCCAGCAGCTCAATAGAGGGAAACATTCAGTACTTC. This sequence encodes CASSSIEGNIQYF.